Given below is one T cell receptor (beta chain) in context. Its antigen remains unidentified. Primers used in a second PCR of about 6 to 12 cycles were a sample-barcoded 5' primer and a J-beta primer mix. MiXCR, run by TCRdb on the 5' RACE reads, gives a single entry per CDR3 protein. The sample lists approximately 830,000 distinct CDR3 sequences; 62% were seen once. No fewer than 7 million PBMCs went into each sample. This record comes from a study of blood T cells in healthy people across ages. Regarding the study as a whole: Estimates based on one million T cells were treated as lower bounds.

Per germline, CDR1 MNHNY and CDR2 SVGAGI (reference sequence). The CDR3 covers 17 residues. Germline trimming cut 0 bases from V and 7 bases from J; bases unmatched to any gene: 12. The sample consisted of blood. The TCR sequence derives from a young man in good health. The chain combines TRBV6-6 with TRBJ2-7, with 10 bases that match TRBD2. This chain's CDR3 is CASSYSGSGGAEREQYF. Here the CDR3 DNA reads TGTGCCAGCAGTTACTCGGGAAGCGGGGGGGCCGAACGTGAGCAGTACTTC.